A single sample gave rise to the 17 T cell receptor beta chains below, sequenced in a study of identifying expanded T cells in peripheral blood. TCRdb's table, derived via immunoSEQ multiplex PCR, lists solely in-frame clones and lacks some. The data contain some 96,000 clones, approximately 88% of them seen just once; the ten biggest clones take up about 5.5%. The source material was blood. The receptors here all came from a person between 18 and 75 years old in good health.

The chain carries TRBV6-6 and TRBJ1-4; tentative D call: TRBD1 (5 bases). V lost 6 bases and J lost 5, with 16 bases in between. This CDR3 has 15 amino acids. Per the germline V gene, CDR1 is MNHNY and CDR2 is SVGAGI (reference sequence). CDR3 DNA sequence: TGTGCCAGCAGCAAAGGGCCGGAGGGGAATGAAAAACTGTTTTTT. Protein sequence: CASSKGPEGNEKLFF.

The chain couples TRBV19 to TRBJ1-1, with a weak D call TRBD1 (5 bases). Trimming cost V 10 bases and J 1 base, with 13 bases left between them. The CDR3 length is 13 residues. Per the germline V gene, CDR1 is LNHDA and CDR2 is SQIVND (reference sequence). The CDR3 nucleotides are TGTGCCACTATAGGGGAGGGGAACACTGAAGCTTTCTTT. As protein: CATIGEGNTEAFF.

The V gene is TRBV5-1, the J gene TRBJ2-3, with D hard to call. Trimming cost V 0 bases and J 4 bases, with 9 bases left between them. Germline assignment: CDR1 SGHRS and CDR2 YFSETQ. This CDR3 spans 14 amino acids. In nucleotides, the CDR3 is TGCGCCAGCAGCTTGGCGGATAACGCAGATACGCAGTATTTT. This gives the protein CASSLADNADTQYF.

The chain carries TRBV11-3 and TRBJ2-7; D might be TRBD2 (7 bases). This CDR3 is 15 amino acids long. The germline V and J ends were trimmed by 4 bases and 0 bases, with 13 bases remaining between them. CDR1 and CDR2 (germline): SGHNT, YENEEA. The DNA for the CDR3 is TGTGCCAGCAGCTCGGGGGGCCGCAGCTCCTACGAGCAGTACTTC. Amino acids: CASSSGGRSSYEQYF.

The rearrangement joins TRBV19 to TRBJ2-1; D may be TRBD2 (6 bases). Germline values: CDR1 LNHDA, CDR2 SQIVND (reference sequence). The CDR3 extends over 13 amino acids. V lost 3 bases and J 9 bases, leaving 12 bases between the germline ends. The CDR3: CASSMASVGEQFF. In DNA, the CDR3 is TGTGCCAGTAGTATGGCTAGCGTGGGTGAGCAGTTCTTC.

The chain uses TRBV5-1 and TRBJ2-7, with 10 positions matching TRBD1. After removal of 4 bases from V and 5 bases from J, the junction contained 9 bases not matched to a gene. The CDR3 totals 15 residues. The germline V gene has CDR1 SGHRS and CDR2 YFSETQ. The CDR3 here is CASSLRDRGYDEQYF. The CDR3 nucleotides are TGCGCCAGCAGCCTCCGGGACAGGGGTTACGACGAGCAGTACTTC.

This rearrangement joins TRBV7-9 to TRBJ2-5, with no clear D. The CDR3 length is 17 residues. Trimming removed 5 bases from V and 2 bases from J, with 21 bases in between. Germline lookup yields CDR1 SEHNR and CDR2 FQNEAQ (reference sequence). In DNA, the CDR3 is TGTGCCAGCAGCACACGATTTGGGCAGGCGTATCAAGAGACCCAGTACTTC. This sequence encodes CASSTRFGQAYQETQYF.

This chain links TRBV11-3 with TRBJ2-5; possibly TRBD1 for D (6 bases). The germline V gene has CDR1 SGHNT and CDR2 YENEEA. V was trimmed by 5 bases and J by 4 bases, leaving 17 bases between them. The CDR3 totals 15 residues. CDR3 amino acids: CASSQGFGDRETQYF. For the CDR3, the DNA is TGTGCCAGCAGCCAGGGGTTCGGGGACCGAGAGACCCAGTACTTC.

The J gene is TRBJ1-2, the V gene TRBV29-1, with a weak D call TRBD1 (6 bases). The germline V gene encodes CDR1 SQVTM and CDR2 ANQGSEA. CDR3 length: 13 amino acids. Trimming cost V 7 bases and J 3 bases, with 15 bases left between them. The CDR3 protein is CSGGAGRDYGYTF. CDR3 bases: TGCAGCGGGGGGGCGGGCCGAGACTATGGCTACACCTTC.

This clone was seen only a few times. This chain links TRBV5-1 with TRBJ1-1; a possible D gene is TRBD1 (5 bases). The CDR3 is 15 amino acids. Germline values: CDR1 SGHRS, CDR2 YFSETQ. Trimming cost V 4 bases and J 4 bases, with 17 bases left between them. In nucleotides, the CDR3 is TGCGCCAGCAGCCCTGGTGGGGGAGGAGGCACTGAAGCTTTCTTT. Residues: CASSPGGGGGTEAFF.

The CDR3, as DNA: TGTGCCAGCAGTTTATCTTTGGCCACCAACCAGGGAATCCTTGGCACGGGCACAGATACGCAGTATTTT. Amino acid sequence: CASSLSLATNQGILGTGTDTQYF. The rearrangement joins TRBV27 to TRBJ2-3, with D perhaps matching TRBD1 (5 bases). The CDR3 has 23 amino acids. V gave up 0 bases and J gave up 1 base, with 32 bases separating them. Germline V gives CDR1 MNHEY, CDR2 SMNVEV (reference sequence).

The rearrangement joins TRBV6-6 to TRBJ2-7; the match to TRBD1 covers 8 bases. The CDR3 loop spans 14 amino acids. Germline values: CDR1 MNHNY, CDR2 SVGAGI (reference sequence). J lost 5 bases, V lost 2 bases, and 5 bases had no gene match. CDR3 region: CASSYDRGAHEQYF. In nucleotides, the CDR3 is TGTGCCAGCAGTTACGACAGGGGTGCCCACGAGCAGTACTTC.

This clone was detected only once. This chain links TRBV18 with TRBJ1-1; 10 nucleotides line up with TRBD1. Per germline, CDR1 KGHSH and CDR2 LQKENI. J was trimmed by 5 bases and V by 3 bases; bases with no gene match: 18. CDR3 size: 19 residues. CDR3 residues: CASSPVRGTGDRRNTEAFF. As DNA, the CDR3 is TGTGCCAGCTCACCGGTCCGAGGGACAGGGGATAGGAGGAATACTGAAGCTTTCTTT.

The gene calls are TRBV10-3 and TRBJ2-5, with 10 bases aligning to TRBD1. The germline V gene has CDR1 ENHRY and CDR2 SYGVKD. V was pared by 5 bases and J by 5 bases, with 8 bases of the junction left unmatched. The CDR3 length is 15 residues. The CDR3 DNA reads TGTGCCATCAGTTGGACAGGGGGAATGGAGGAGACCCAGTACTTC. It specifies CAISWTGGMEETQYF.

This clone was seen once. The chain is built from TRBV5-1 and TRBJ2-6; D gene unclear. Trimming pared 2 bases from V and 0 bases from J, leaving 9 bases between. The germline CDR1 and CDR2 sequences are SGHRS and YFSETQ. This CDR3 has 16 residues. Here the CDR3 DNA reads TGCGCCAGCAGCTTAGGATGGGGCTCTGGGGCCAACGTCCTGACTTTC. Its translation: CASSLGWGSGANVLTF.

The J gene is TRBJ2-1, the V gene TRBV15; no firm D call. The CDR3 totals 11 residues. CDR1 is LNHNV, CDR2 YYDKDF, per germline (reference sequence). Trimming left V 2 bases short and J 9 bases short, with 5 bases between. The CDR3 nucleotides read TGTGCCACCAGCAGAACCGGTGAGCAGTTCTTC. Its translation: CATSRTGEQFF.

The chain has TRBV19 and TRBJ1-1, with D tentatively TRBD1 (5 bases). Germline V lookup: CDR1 LNHDA, CDR2 SQIVND (reference sequence). The length of the CDR3 is 16 residues. Trimming cost V 6 bases and J 0 bases, with 17 bases left between them. CDR3 coding DNA: TGTGCCAGTAGACCTAGGACGGGGACGATGAACACTGAAGCTTTCTTT. It specifies CASRPRTGTMNTEAFF.